This is a list of T cell receptor beta chains from one sample in a study of cytomegalovirus exposure and HLA in healthy donors. Here immunoSEQ multiplex PCR was the method, and the copy in TCRdb shows in-frame clones only, minus some. Seen here are about 140,000 clones, around 59% observed once, and the top ten hold roughly 1.9%. Sequencing used PBMCs. These receptors all come from a male donor in good health and CMV-seronegative. CDR3s include the opening cysteine and the closing phenylalanine or tryptophan. The D gene is left open where the match is weak.

-	TRBV7-3	16	CASSLTGGGFRNEQFF
TRBD1	TRBV4-3	15	CASSQDLGQGYEQYF
-	TRBV12-5	14	CASGPPGPSETQYF
-	TRBV5-5	15	CASIAGREGNSPLHF
TRBD2	TRBV6-1	12	CASSDGGGEQYF
TRBD1	TRBV5-1	15	CASSGQGHRDTEAFF
TRBD1	TRBV11-3	17	CASSPSPRDRGQETQYF
-	TRBV5-4	15	CASSTKTGSVTEAFF
TRBD1	TRBV27	15	CASSFQGQGAYGYTF
TRBD1	TRBV19	12	CASHRGNSPLHF
TRBD2	TRBV13	15	CASSRPPGGWGEQYF
TRBD2	TRBV7-8	16	CASSPTGEGSSYEQYF
TRBD2	TRBV7-2	15	CASSLSGGALNEQFF
-	TRBV4-1	15	CASSLGRSGANVLTF
-	TRBV7-2	17	CASSLEYLTASSYEQYF
-	TRBV7-9	17	CASSFGSGSGVQETQYF
-	TRBV6-5	15	CASRPTIQETYEQYF